These 8 T cell receptor beta chains were all obtained from the same sample, sequenced in a study of blood T cell repertoires in COVID-19. Clones were read by immunoSEQ multiplex PCR, and TCRdb kept only the in-frame ones, dropping some. The data hold 55,000 to 75,000 clones, with more than 70% observed a single time. The sequenced material came from peripheral blood. These receptors all come from a man over 45 with acute or convalescent COVID-19.

The rearrangement joins TRBV27 to TRBJ1-6; 8 positions agree with TRBD1. Trimming cost V 5 bases and J 4 bases; bases outside gene matches: 4. Germline V gives CDR1 MNHEY, CDR2 SMNVEV (reference sequence). The CDR3 has 15 amino acids. CDR3 sequence (DNA): TGTGCCAGCAGTCTCCAGGGGGCGTATAATTCACCCCTCCACTTT. Translating it yields CASSLQGAYNSPLHF.

V usage is TRBV7-9 and J usage is TRBJ2-7; D not resolved. Germline CDR1 reads SEHNR; CDR2 reads FQNEAQ (reference sequence). This CDR3 has 12 residues. Trimming took 5 bases from V and 3 from J, leaving 8 bases between them. CDR3 coding DNA: TGTGCCAGCAGCACGACTGGCTACGAGCAGTACTTC. Its protein is CASSTTGYEQYF.

This chain joins TRBV13 and TRBJ2-7; 7 nucleotides align to TRBD2. The CDR3 consists of 16 residues. Germline values: CDR1 PRHDT, CDR2 FYEKMQ (reference sequence). The J segment lost 4 bases and the V segment lost 4 bases, leaving 13 bases of the junction unmatched. The CDR3 region is CASSSRDSLAAYEQYF. In nucleotides, the CDR3 is TGTGCCAGCAGCTCCCGGGACTCCCTAGCGGCTTACGAGCAGTACTTC.

V and J are TRBV6-5 and TRBJ2-7; the D is unclear. CDR3 length: 13 amino acids. Trimming took 0 bases from V and 3 from J, leaving 6 bases between them. CDR1 and CDR2 (germline): MNHEY, SVGAGI. The CDR3 DNA is TGTGCCAGCAGTTACTCGACGGGCTACGAGCAGTACTTC. It is translated as CASSYSTGYEQYF.

This sequence joins TRBV6-2 or TRBV6-3 and TRBJ1-2; the D gene is possibly TRBD1 (6 bases). The germline V and J ends were trimmed by 4 bases and 5 bases, with 20 bases remaining between them. The CDR3 is made up of 16 amino acids. Germline CDR1 is MNHEY and CDR2 is SVGEGT. The CDR3 is CASSSPSGQVPYGYTF. CDR3 nucleotide sequence: TGTGCCAGCAGTTCACCTTCGGGACAAGTGCCGTATGGCTACACCTTC.

The chain couples TRBV7-3 to TRBJ2-1; 7 positions agree with TRBD2. CDR1 and CDR2 from the germline V gene are SGHTA and FQGTGA. The CDR3 extends over 20 amino acids. Trimming cost V 2 bases and J 5 bases; bases outside gene matches: 21. The CDR3, as DNA: TGTGCCAGCAGCTTATTCGACTTGGTCGTAAGGGAGGGCGCGGACAATGAGCAGTTCTTC. Translating gives CASSLFDLVVREGADNEQFF.

The rearrangement uses TRBV6-5 and TRBJ1-2; TRBD1 matches 9 bases. Germline V CDR1 and CDR2: MNHEY, SVGAGI. The CDR3 runs to 13 residues. V lost 5 bases and J lost 3; bases outside the gene matches: 1. In DNA form, the CDR3 reads TGTGCCAGCAGTAGGACAGGGGACTATGGCTACACCTTC. It translates to CASSRTGDYGYTF.

The CDR3 sequence: CASRAGQDSPLHF. DNA for the CDR3: TGTGCCAGCAGAGCGGGACAGGATTCACCCCTCCACTTT. This chain joins TRBV6-5 and TRBJ1-6; 8 bases fit TRBD1. Germline V gene sequence: CDR1 MNHEY, CDR2 SVGAGI. V shed 6 bases and J 8 bases; nucleotides not matched to a gene: 3. This CDR3 has 13 amino acids.